This TCR beta chain was captured by sequencing in a study of T cell clonality in common variable immunodeficiency. Study-wide findings and caveats: CVID subjects showed higher TCRbeta clonality than healthy controls.

The method was immunoSEQ multiplex PCR; TCRdb's version includes in-frame clones alone and lacks a portion of them. The sample includes fewer than 65,000 clones, none of them occurring once. Germline assignment: CDR1 LNHDA and CDR2 SQIVND (reference sequence). This CDR3 has 16 residues. After removal of 3 bases from V and 4 bases from J, the junction contained 7 bases not matched to a gene. Patients and controls were mostly of Caucasian heritage. This clone was found many times. What it binds is not known. The read is 3 residues too short to cover the CDR3 end, so that end is filled in from the germline J gene.

The material sequenced was peripheral blood mononuclear cells. The TCR comes from a person aged 18 to 75 in good health. This rearrangement joins TRBV19 to TRBJ2-7; 12 positions match TRBD2. Incomplete CDR3 DNA: TGTGCCAGTAGTATTCGTTCCGGGACTAGCGGGTACGAG. It is translated as CASSIRSGTSGYE. The CDR3 in full is CASSIRSGTSGYEQYF.